Each of the 15 T cell receptor beta chains below was sequenced from the same sample in a study of blood T cell repertoires in COVID-19. Produced via immunoSEQ multiplex PCR; TCRdb's table is partial and in-frame only. The sample includes 150,000 to 200,000 clones, more than 75% of them seen just once. The sample comprised PBMCs or T cells enriched from blood (not recorded which). The receptors were sampled from a human donor with acute COVID-19. The donor label of this sample is uncertain.

This chain connects TRBV5-6 to TRBJ2-7, with a tentative D call TRBD1 (6 bases). Germline V gives CDR1 SGHDT, CDR2 YYEEEE. The V gene lost 4 bases and the J gene lost 5 bases, with 19 bases spanning the gap. The CDR3 contains 15 residues. CDR3 sequence: CASSPQGGMFNEQYF. The CDR3 DNA is TGTGCCAGCAGCCCCCAAGGGGGAATGTTTAACGAGCAGTACTTC.

The rearrangement joins TRBV4-3 to TRBJ1-5; D possibly corresponds to TRBD1 (5 bases). CDR1 and CDR2 from the germline V gene are LGHNA and YSLEER. The CDR3 is 14 residues long. The V end lost 4 bases, the J end lost 4 bases, and 11 bases lay between the germline ends. The CDR3 loop is CASSPGLGNQPQHF. The CDR3 DNA is TGCGCCAGCAGCCCGGGACTCGGGAATCAGCCCCAGCATTTT.

The rearrangement links TRBV2 to TRBJ2-1, with D possibly TRBD1 on 6 matching bases. CDR1 is SNHLY, CDR2 FYNNEI, per germline. The CDR3 is 17 residues long. V was trimmed by 0 bases and J by 2 bases, leaving 14 bases between them. CDR3 sequence reads: CASSEALWTVAYNEQFF. Here the CDR3 DNA reads TGTGCCAGCAGTGAAGCGCTGTGGACAGTGGCCTACAATGAGCAGTTCTTC.

V usage is TRBV10-2 and J usage is TRBJ1-1, with TRBD1 identical over 8 bases. Germline CDR1 and CDR2: WSHSY and SAAADI. Trimming at V came to 1 base and at J to 8 bases, leaving 9 bases not matched to a gene. The CDR3 has 15 amino acids. As DNA, the CDR3 is TGCGCCAGCAGTGAGTTAACGACAGGGGTTGGGGAAGCTTTCTTT. Protein product: CASSELTTGVGEAFF.

The rearrangement joins TRBV3-1 (or the pseudogene TRBV3-2) to TRBJ2-7; 8 positions match TRBD1. The CDR3 totals 14 residues. CDR1 and CDR2 from the germline V gene are LGHDT and YNNKEL (reference sequence). V was clipped by 1 base and J by 3 bases; unmatched bases: 2. The CDR3, as DNA: TGTGCCAGCAGCCAAGGCAGGGGGCTCTACGAGCAGTACTTC. Amino acids: CASSQGRGLYEQYF.

The rearrangement uses TRBV10-3 and TRBJ2-5, with TRBD1 matching over 7 bases. The CDR3 contains 13 residues. The J segment lost 4 bases and the V segment lost 5 bases, leaving 4 bases of the junction unmatched. Per the germline V gene, CDR1 is ENHRY and CDR2 is SYGVKD. CDR3 bases: TGTGCCATCAGTCACGGGACAGCAGAGACCCAGTACTTC. As protein: CAISHGTAETQYF.

The CDR3 loop reads CASSYSGAGLTEAFF. The DNA for the CDR3 is TGTGCCAGCAGTTACTCAGGGGCAGGGCTCACTGAAGCTTTCTTT. The gene calls are TRBV6-5 and TRBJ1-1; D is perhaps TRBD1 (5 bases). The CDR3 sequence is 15 residues long. Germline V lookup: CDR1 MNHEY, CDR2 SVGAGI. Trimming removed 0 bases from V and 4 bases from J, with 12 bases in between.

V and J are TRBV7-2 and TRBJ2-1, with 7 bases aligning to TRBD2. The CDR3 is 15 residues long. Germline trimming cut 5 bases from V and 2 bases from J; bases unmatched to any gene: 6. Germline V gene data show CDR1 as SGHTA and CDR2 as FQGNSA. The CDR3 sequence is CASSLSGTTYNEQFF. DNA for the CDR3: TGTGCCAGCAGCCTCTCCGGGACTACCTACAATGAGCAGTTCTTC.

The chain employs TRBV30 and TRBJ2-7; the D gene is possibly TRBD1 (6 bases). The germline V gene has CDR1 GTSNPN and CDR2 SVGIG (reference sequence). V lost 4 bases, J lost 0 bases, and 16 bases lay in between. The CDR3 runs 15 residues. The CDR3 sequence: CAWIEKGVPSYEQYF. The CDR3, as DNA: TGTGCCTGGATCGAAAAGGGGGTCCCCTCCTACGAGCAGTACTTC.

The chain combines TRBV24-1 with TRBJ2-3; 8 positions match TRBD2. The germline V gene has CDR1 KGHDR and CDR2 SFDVKD. This CDR3 has 12 amino acids. Unmatched junction bases numbered 5, after V lost 1 base and J lost 15 bases. This CDR3 is CATSDFRGGDYF. CDR3 nucleotide sequence: TGTGCCACCAGTGATTTCCGGGGGGGCGATTATTTT.

This chain joins TRBV10-1 and TRBJ2-5; D is uncertain. Per the germline V gene, CDR1 is WNHNN and CDR2 is SYGVQD (reference sequence). This CDR3 has 13 amino acids. Trimming took 0 bases from V and 5 from J, leaving 7 bases between them. Written as DNA, the CDR3 is TGCGCCAGCAGTGAGTCGGTACAGGAGACCCAGTACTTC. It specifies CASSESVQETQYF.

The rearrangement uses TRBV5-1 and TRBJ2-2; 12 bases fit TRBD1. CDR1 SGHRS and CDR2 YFSETQ come from the germline V gene. Trimming removed 3 bases from V and 2 bases from J; junction bases left unmatched: 5. This CDR3 comprises 17 residues. CDR3 sequence (DNA): TGCGCCAGCAGCTGGAAGGGACAGGGGGCAAACACCGGGGAGCTGTTTTTT. Protein sequence: CASSWKGQGANTGELFF.

The chain combines TRBV9 with TRBJ2-1, with 15 nucleotides matching TRBD2. Trimming removed 3 bases from V and 7 bases from J; junction bases left unmatched: 11. In germline, CDR1 is SGDLS, CDR2 YYNGEE. The CDR3 runs to 18 residues. DNA of the CDR3: TGTGCCAGCAGCGCCCGGACTAGCGGGGGGGCCTATTCAAATGAGCAGTTCTTC. This translates into CASSARTSGGAYSNEQFF.

This chain connects TRBV6-5 to TRBJ2-5; 10 bases match TRBD2. V was clipped by 4 bases and J by 4 bases; unmatched bases: 9. Germline values: CDR1 MNHEY, CDR2 SVGAGI. The CDR3 has 16 amino acids. The CDR3 loop is CASSFEGTSERETQYF. CDR3 in DNA: TGTGCCAGCAGTTTCGAAGGGACTAGCGAGAGAGAGACCCAGTACTTC.

The chain links TRBV6-2 or TRBV6-3 to TRBJ2-1, with D perhaps matching TRBD1 (6 bases). With 6 bases removed from V and 1 base from J, the gap between germline ends came to 13 bases. CDR1 and CDR2 from the germline V gene are MNHEY and SVGEGT. CDR3 length equals 15 residues. The CDR3 spells CASSGQPFSYNEQFF. DNA for the CDR3: TGTGCCAGCAGCGGACAGCCTTTTTCCTACAATGAGCAGTTCTTC.